The clone carrying this T cell receptor (beta chain) appeared a few times. PCR was performed using 60 Vbeta and 13 Jbeta primers. The table came from immunoSEQ multiplex PCR; TCRdb's copy has only in-frame clones and leaves some out. The top ten hold roughly 13% of the sample, which has about 96,000 clones, approximately 72% seen once. These data are taken from a study of cytomegalovirus exposure and HLA in healthy donors. This CDR3 spans 15 amino acids. The germline CDR1 and CDR2 sequences are KGHSH and LQKENI. V shed 3 bases and J shed 0 bases, with 9 bases lying between them. The J gene is TRBJ2-1, the V gene TRBV18, with a possible D match to TRBD2 (6 bases). Sequencing was performed on PBMCs. This TCR derives from a woman in her 70s in good health and CMV-seropositive. CDR3 sequence (DNA): TGTGCCAGCTCACCTCGGGACTCCTCCTACAATGAGCAGTTCTTC. Its protein is CASSPRDSSYNEQFF. The full variable domain, in which reference TRBV18 and TRBJ2-1 provide the parts outside the CDR3, is NAGVMQNPRHLVRRRGQEARLRCSPMKGHSHVYWYRQLPEEGLKFMVYLQKENIIDESGMPKERFSAEFPKEGPSILRIQQVVRGDSAAYFCASSPRDSSYNEQFFGPGTRLTVL.